These 8 T cell receptor beta chains were all obtained from the same sample, sequenced in a study of early T cells in non-severe SARS-CoV-2 infection. In TCRdb, the 5' RACE reads were re-called with MiXCR into one record per CDR3 protein. This sample carries around 40,000 distinct CDR3 sequences, approximately 6.1% of them seen once, and the ten largest clones take about 5.1%. Sequencing was done on a sample of whole blood. The receptors here all came from an adult who was a healthcare worker with PCR-confirmed SARS-CoV-2 infection or an uninfected control (not recorded which).

This clonotype appeared many times. The chain couples TRBV28 to TRBJ1-5; no clear D gene. V lost 6 bases and J 6 bases, leaving 9 bases between the germline ends. Looked up from germline, CDR1 is MDHEN and CDR2 is SYDVKM. The CDR3 covers 12 residues. In nucleotides, the CDR3 is TGTGCCAGCAGCGTAGGTAGTCAGCCCCAGCATTTT. Its translation: CASSVGSQPQHF.

This clonotype rates as medium-sized. V and J are TRBV28 and TRBJ2-7; no clear D. Trimming left V 6 bases short and J 2 bases short, with 20 bases between. The CDR3 contains 16 residues. The V gene's germline CDR1 is MDHEN and CDR2 SYDVKM. The CDR3 nucleotides are TGTGCCAGCAGCAACTTGGCGTGGGCGACCACCTACGAGCAGTACTTC. This translates into CASSNLAWATTYEQYF.

This clonotype was counted many times. This chain joins TRBV11-3 and TRBJ2-5; no clear D gene. Trimming took off 5 bases at V and 4 bases at J, with 11 bases between the two ends. CDR3 length: 13 amino acids. CDR1 is SGHNT, CDR2 YENEEA, per germline. DNA for the CDR3: TGTGCCAGCAGCCCGCCGGCCGGAGAGACCCAGTACTTC. This translates into CASSPPAGETQYF.

This clonotype was seen ten or more times. The V and J genes are TRBV2 and TRBJ2-3; no clear D. In germline, CDR1 is SNHLY, CDR2 FYNNEI. The ends were cut back, 7 bases at V and 3 bases at J, with 8 bases in the middle. This CDR3 has 12 amino acids. The CDR3 is CASTIKTDTQYF. Here the CDR3 DNA reads TGTGCCAGCACGATCAAGACAGATACGCAGTATTTT.

This clonotype was detected many times. This rearrangement joins TRBV7-2 to TRBJ1-5; D remains ambiguous. V was clipped by 1 base and J by 3 bases, with 10 bases between them. Germline V lookup: CDR1 SGHTA, CDR2 FQGNSA. The CDR3 has 15 amino acids. Written as DNA, the CDR3 is TGTGCCAGCAGCTTAGGGGCCGGGCCCAATCAGCCCCAGCATTTT. Amino acids: CASSLGAGPNQPQHF.

This clonotype was seen repeatedly, ten times or more. The chain employs TRBV12-3 or TRBV12-4 and TRBJ2-6, with TRBD1 matching over 7 bases. Trimming took 6 bases from V and 0 from J; bases not matched to a gene: 5. This CDR3 spans 16 amino acids. CDR3 bases: TGTGCCAGCAGCGGACAGGCGATCTCTGGGGCCAACGTCCTGACTTTC. Translating gives CASSGQAISGANVLTF.

This clonotype has a count of ten or more. The chain employs TRBV21-1 and TRBJ2-7; the table calls TRBD2, which could not be checked here. TRBV21-1 is described as a pseudogene. This CDR3 has 14 amino acids. DNA for the CDR3: TGTGCCAGCAATTACCGGGACTTTTCCCCCGAGCAGTACTTC. Residues: CASNYRDFSPEQYF.

In this sample, this clonotype turned up many times. The chain has TRBV20-1 and TRBJ1-1; possibly TRBD1 for D (5 bases). Looked up from germline, CDR1 is DFQATT and CDR2 is SNEGSKA (reference sequence). V was clipped by 3 bases and J by 3 bases, with 11 bases between them. The CDR3 is 13 residues long. The CDR3, as DNA: TGCAGTGCTAGCGGGGGGTACGACACTGAAGCTTTCTTT. Protein: CSASGGYDTEAFF.